The 5 T cell receptor beta chains reported below all come from one sample, sequenced in a study of blood T cell repertoires in COVID-19. Data came from immunoSEQ multiplex PCR; TCRdb stores just in-frame clones and leaves some out. Found here are about 170,000 clones, approximately 90% of them singletons; the top ten hold around a quarter. Sequenced input: peripheral blood. These receptors originate from a man in his sixties with acute or convalescent COVID-19.

The chain combines TRBV7-3 with TRBJ2-6; D might be TRBD2 (5 bases). Germline V gene sequence: CDR1 SGHTA, CDR2 FQGTGA. The CDR3 is made up of 17 amino acids. V gave up 6 bases and J gave up 0 bases, with 15 bases separating them. The CDR3 coding sequence is TGTGCCAGCAGTCCTACTAGAGGTATCTCTGGGGCCAACGTCCTGACTTTC. It encodes CASSPTRGISGANVLTF.

This rearrangement joins TRBV24-1 to TRBJ2-3, with a weak D call TRBD1 (6 bases). The CDR3 totals 16 residues. Trimming took off 2 bases at V and 0 bases at J, with 11 bases between the two ends. Germline CDR1 reads KGHDR; CDR2 reads SFDVKD. The CDR3 here is CATSDSRQGSTDTQYF. The CDR3 DNA is TGTGCCACCAGTGATTCTAGGCAGGGGAGCACAGATACGCAGTATTTT.

This sequence joins TRBV11-3 and TRBJ1-1; D is possibly TRBD1 (6 bases). The CDR3 consists of 13 residues. From germline, CDR1 is SGHNT and CDR2 YENEEA. V was clipped by 4 bases and J by 7 bases, with 13 bases between them. This CDR3 reads CASSSRTEGEAFF. DNA for the CDR3: TGTGCCAGCAGCTCCAGGACAGAGGGTGAAGCTTTCTTT.

The chain links TRBV4-2 to TRBJ1-1, with TRBD1 identical over 7 bases. J gave up 6 bases and V 3 bases, and 1 base lay outside the gene matches. The length of the CDR3 is 12 residues. The germline gives CDR1 LGHNA, CDR2 YNFKEQ. This chain's CDR3 is CASSQTGPEAFF. The DNA for the CDR3 is TGTGCCAGCAGCCAGACAGGGCCTGAAGCTTTCTTT.

The CDR3, as DNA: TGTGCCAGTAGTCTCCGGGGGCAAGAGACCCAGTACTTC. This codes for CASSLRGQETQYF. The chain links TRBV19 to TRBJ2-5, with D possibly matching TRBD2 (6 bases). The germline V and J ends were trimmed by 5 bases and 2 bases, with 9 bases remaining between them. The CDR3 is 13 amino acids. Germline values: CDR1 LNHDA, CDR2 SQIVND (reference sequence). The entire variable domain, with the rest obtained from reference TRBV19 and TRBJ2-5, is as follows: DGGITQSPKYLFRKEGQNVTLSCEQNLNHDAMYWYRQDPGQGLRLIYYSQIVNDFQKGDIAEGYSVSREKKESFPLTVTSAQKNPTAFYLCASSLRGQETQYFGPGTRLLVL.